These 8 T cell receptor beta chains were sequenced from one sample in a study of OX40 agonist ivuxolimab in advanced cancers. Sequencing used immunoSEQ multiplex PCR; TCRdb keeps in-frame clones, though not all of them. This table has about 77,000 clones, roughly 84% appearing once. The sequenced sample was CD4+ or CD8+ T cells sorted from blood, obtained in a trial of the OX40 agonist ivuxolimab. These receptors all come from an adult with an advanced solid tumor such as melanoma, head and neck, liver or kidney cancer.

This chain joins TRBV13 and TRBJ2-7; 9 bases fit TRBD2. CDR3 length: 19 residues. Losses at the gene ends were 5 bases for V and 7 bases for J; bases not matched to a gene: 24. The germline gives CDR1 PRHDT, CDR2 FYEKMQ (reference sequence). For the CDR3, the DNA is TGTGCCAGCAGCCGGGGATCGTTAAGTAGCGGGAGAATCGGGAGTGAGCAGTACTTC. It specifies CASSRGSLSSGRIGSEQYF.

V gene TRBV9 combines with J gene TRBJ2-7, with D unclear. There are 15 residues in the CDR3. V shed 3 bases and J shed 3 bases, with 16 bases lying between them. CDR1 is SGDLS and CDR2 is YYNGEE in the germline V gene. The CDR3 nucleotides read TGTGCCAGCAGCGCCGTACCGGGTCCGAACTACGAGCAGTACTTC. Translated: CASSAVPGPNYEQYF.

J is TRBJ2-1 and V is TRBV11-1; 7 nucleotides agree with TRBD1. The ends lost 5 bases at V and 7 bases at J; junction bases unmatched: 8. The CDR3 runs 14 residues. CDR1 SGHAT and CDR2 FQDESV come from the germline V gene (reference sequence). CDR3 amino acids: CASSAGGRWNEQFF. CDR3 DNA: TGTGCCAGCAGCGCAGGGGGAAGGTGGAATGAGCAGTTCTTC.

A remark on this clone: Other DNA sequences from this sample encode an identical CDR3 as well. The chain recombines TRBV5-1 with TRBJ2-5, with D hard to call. The CDR3 spans 11 residues. Trimming shortened V by 1 base and J by 2 bases, and 0 bases separated the two germline ends. Germline loops: CDR1 SGHRS, CDR2 YFSETQ. The CDR3 loop is CASSLQETQYF. For the CDR3, the DNA is TGCGCCAGCAGCTTGCAAGAGACCCAGTACTTC.

CDR3 residues: CATSRDRVAYEQYF. CDR3 nucleotide sequence: TGTGCCACCAGCAGAGACAGGGTAGCCTACGAGCAGTACTTC. The chain carries TRBV15 and TRBJ2-7; possible D gene TRBD1, 5 bases. Germline V gene lookup returns CDR1 LNHNV and CDR2 YYDKDF (reference sequence). CDR3 length: 14 residues. Trimming removed 0 bases from V and 2 bases from J, with 8 bases in between.

The J gene is TRBJ1-4, the V gene TRBV5-4; D remains unclear. This CDR3 has 16 residues. Germline CDR1 is SGHNT and CDR2 is YYREEE (reference sequence). The germline V and J ends were trimmed by 4 bases and 0 bases, with 13 bases remaining between them. CDR3 DNA sequence: TGTGCCAGCAGCCCGCAACTACACGCAACTAATGAAAAACTGTTTTTT. It specifies CASSPQLHATNEKLFF.

The chain recombines TRBV21-1 with TRBJ2-7. TRBV21-1 is a pseudogene. The CDR3 extends over 14 amino acids. The CDR3 DNA reads as TGTGCCAGCAGCAAATCACGGCGTTCCTACGAGCAGTACTTC. Protein product: CASSKSRRSYEQYF.

This chain links TRBV18 with TRBJ2-5; TRBD1 might be the D (6 bases). Looked up from germline, CDR1 is KGHSH and CDR2 is LQKENI. This CDR3 region has 13 residues. Trimming removed 5 bases from V and 4 bases from J, with 11 bases in between. CDR3 sequence (DNA): TGTGCCAGCTCAGCCGGACAGCGAGAGACCCAGTACTTC. Translated: CASSAGQRETQYF. Full variable domain (outside the CDR3, taken from reference TRBV18 and TRBJ2-5): NAGVMQNPRHLVRRRGQEARLRCSPMKGHSHVYWYRQLPEEGLKFMVYLQKENIIDESGMPKERFSAEFPKEGPSILRIQQVVRGDSAAYFCASSAGQRETQYFGPGTRLLVL.